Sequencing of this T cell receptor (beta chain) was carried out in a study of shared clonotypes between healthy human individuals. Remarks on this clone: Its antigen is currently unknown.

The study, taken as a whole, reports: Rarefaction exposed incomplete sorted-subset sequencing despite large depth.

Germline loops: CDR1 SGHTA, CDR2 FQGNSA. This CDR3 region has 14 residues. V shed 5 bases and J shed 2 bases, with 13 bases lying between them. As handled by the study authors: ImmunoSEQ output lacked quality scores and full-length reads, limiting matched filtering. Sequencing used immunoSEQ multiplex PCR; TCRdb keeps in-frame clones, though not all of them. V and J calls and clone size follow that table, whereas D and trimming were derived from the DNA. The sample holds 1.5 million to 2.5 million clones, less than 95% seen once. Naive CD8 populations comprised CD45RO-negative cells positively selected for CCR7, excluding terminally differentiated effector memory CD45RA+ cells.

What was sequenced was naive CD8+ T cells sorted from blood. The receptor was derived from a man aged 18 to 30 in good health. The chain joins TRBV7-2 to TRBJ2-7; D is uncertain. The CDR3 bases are TGTGCCAGCAGCCTTGTCGGAGTCACCTACGAGCAGTACTTC. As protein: CASSLVGVTYEQYF.